These 18 T cell receptor beta chains originate from one sample sequenced in a study of T cells in Graves' hyperthyroidism and ophthalmopathy. Researchers amplified the TCR beta CDR3 regions from RNA transcripts. Researchers ran a first-round RT-PCR on the TCR CDR3 using the HTBI primer set. TCRdb analysed the multiplex PCR reads with MiXCR anew, one entry per CDR3 protein. The table has around 690,000 distinct CDR3 sequences, approximately 15% seen once; the top ten hold around a sixth. The sequenced sample was blood. These receptors were collected from a man aged 45-60 years with Graves' hyperthyroidism.

This clonotype occurred many times. The chain carries TRBV7-2 and TRBJ1-5, with a tentative D call TRBD1 (5 bases). Germline V gene lookup returns CDR1 SGHTA and CDR2 FQGNSA. This CDR3 has 14 residues. The V and J ends lost 7 bases and 9 bases respectively, with 19 bases between them. CDR3 protein: CASTQSSRGGPQHF. CDR3 in DNA: TGTGCCAGCACCCAGAGCAGCCGTGGGGGGCCCCAGCATTTT. The whole variable domain, remainder taken from reference TRBV7-2 and TRBJ1-5, is GAGVSQSPSNKVTEKGKDVELRCDPISGHTALYWYRQSLGQGLEFLIYFQGNSAPDKSGLPSDRFSAERTGGSVSTLTIQRTQQEDSAVYLCASTQSSRGGPQHFGDGTRLSIL.

The sample holds a few counts of this clonotype. The chain links TRBV10-1 to TRBJ2-7, with D maybe TRBD2 (6 bases). V gave up 0 bases and J gave up 5 bases, with 11 bases separating them. There are 14 residues in the CDR3. Looked up from germline, CDR1 is WNHNN and CDR2 is SYGVQD (reference sequence). CDR3 DNA sequence: TGCGCCAGCAGTGAGTCGATTTCGGGAGACGAGCAGTACTTC. The encoded protein is CASSESISGDEQYF.

This chain joins TRBV20-1 and TRBJ2-7, with TRBD2 matching 8 bases. Germline CDR1 is DFQATT and CDR2 is SNEGSKA (reference sequence). V was pared by 2 bases and J by 0 bases, with 6 bases of the junction left unmatched. This CDR3 spans 15 amino acids. In nucleotides, the CDR3 is TGCAGTGCTAGATCGACTAGCGTGAGCTCCTACGAGCAGTACTTC. Its translation is CSARSTSVSSYEQYF.

The chain employs TRBV5-1 and TRBJ1-1; 7 bases agree with TRBD1. The germline gives CDR1 SGHRS, CDR2 YFSETQ. The junction had 9 bases not matched to a gene; V was cut back by 1 base and J by 6 bases. This CDR3 comprises 15 residues. The CDR3 here is CASSLLQGKSSEAFF. The CDR3 DNA reads TGCGCCAGCAGCTTGTTACAGGGGAAATCGTCTGAAGCTTTCTTT.

Concerning this clonotype: A read error may account for a junction end that differs from germline. The rearrangement joins TRBV5-6 to TRBJ1-3; D may be TRBD1 (5 bases). This CDR3 has 16 residues. Germline V gene lookup returns CDR1 SGHDT and CDR2 YYEEEE. The CDR3 sequence: CASSLLSGKPGITIYF. CDR3 DNA sequence: TGTGCCAGCAGCTTGTTGTCAGGGAAGCCCGGAATCACCATATATTTT.

This clonotype showed up many times. The gene calls are TRBV5-1 and TRBJ2-3; tentatively, D is TRBD1 or TRBD2 (5 bases each). The CDR3 loop spans 14 amino acids. Germline-derived CDR1 and CDR2 are SGHRS and YFSETQ. Trimming shortened V by 2 bases and J by 2 bases, and 9 bases separated the two germline ends. The CDR3 spells CASSFGTVTDTQYF. CDR3 nucleotide sequence: TGCGCCAGCAGCTTCGGGACGGTCACAGATACGCAGTATTTT.

The chain uses TRBV18 and TRBJ2-3, with D maybe TRBD1 (6 bases). Looked up from germline, CDR1 is KGHSH and CDR2 is LQKENI. The CDR3 length is 16 residues. Trimming took 0 bases from V and 3 from J, leaving 13 bases between them. In DNA, the CDR3 is TGTGCCAGCTCACCACCGGTCAGGGGCAGAACAGATACGCAGTATTTT. Amino acid sequence: CASSPPVRGRTDTQYF. Using reference TRBV18 and TRBJ2-3 for the parts outside the CDR3, the full variable domain is NAGVMQNPRHLVRRRGQEARLRCSPMKGHSHVYWYRQLPEEGLKFMVYLQKENIIDESGMPKERFSAEFPKEGPSILRIQQVVRGDSAAYFCASSPPVRGRTDTQYFGPGTRLTVL.

Ten or more counts support this clonotype. The V gene is TRBV12-5, the J gene TRBJ2-5; D may be TRBD1 (5 bases). Germline V lookup: CDR1 LGHNT, CDR2 FRNRAP. The CDR3 has 13 amino acids. The V end was cut by 1 base, the J end by 4 bases, with 7 bases between. The CDR3 loop reads CASGLGTRETQYF. CDR3 nucleotides: TGTGCTAGTGGTTTGGGGACAAGAGAGACCCAGTACTTC.

This clonotype turned up a few times. The rearrangement links TRBV30 to TRBJ2-3, with a weak D call TRBD2 (6 bases). Germline loops: CDR1 GTSNPN, CDR2 SVGIG (reference sequence). Deletions cut 0 bases from V and 0 bases from J, with 16 bases between. This CDR3 has 17 residues. The CDR3 is CAWSVPQAGSSTDTQYF. The CDR3 DNA reads TGTGCCTGGAGTGTACCCCAGGCGGGATCTAGCACAGATACGCAGTATTTT.

This clonotype was picked up a small number of times. The chain has TRBV5-6 and TRBJ2-1; 7 positions agree with TRBD1. Germline trimming cut 0 bases from V and 0 bases from J; bases unmatched to any gene: 3. Germline CDR1 SGHDT, CDR2 YYEEEE. This CDR3 has 16 amino acids. The CDR3 DNA is TGTGCCAGCAGCTTGGGACAGGGATTCTCCTACAATGAGCAGTTCTTC. Its translation: CASSLGQGFSYNEQFF.

The J gene is TRBJ2-5, the V gene TRBV28; 8 nucleotides line up with TRBD1. V was pared by 6 bases and J by 5 bases, with 14 bases of the junction left unmatched. The CDR3 runs 16 residues. The germline V gene encodes CDR1 MDHEN and CDR2 SYDVKM. The CDR3 nucleotides read TGTGCCAGCAGGAGAGGCGACAGGGGAGGATTGGAGACCCAGTACTTC. This encodes CASRRGDRGGLETQYF.

This clonotype has at least ten counts. The chain carries TRBV12-3 or TRBV12-4 and TRBJ2-1; D is perhaps TRBD2 (6 bases). CDR3 length equals 16 residues. Trimming took off 2 bases at V and 0 bases at J, with 11 bases between the two ends. Written as DNA, the CDR3 is TGTGCCAGCAGTTTATTGCGGGAAAGCTCCTACAATGAGCAGTTCTTC. This encodes CASSLLRESSYNEQFF.

This clonotype appeared many times. This rearrangement joins TRBV29-1 to TRBJ2-5; 9 nucleotides agree with TRBD2. The CDR3 is made up of 14 amino acids. From germline, CDR1 is SQVTM and CDR2 ANQGSEA. With V trimmed by 4 bases and J by 1 base, 4 bases remained unmatched. The CDR3 region has the DNA TGCAGCGTTGGGTCTAGCGGGGCCCAAGAGACCCAGTACTTC. It is translated as CSVGSSGAQETQYF.

This clonotype was counted ten times or more. The chain joins TRBV5-1 to TRBJ1-1; D is unresolved. This CDR3 contains 12 residues. V shed 4 bases and J shed 8 bases, with 12 bases lying between them. CDR1 is SGHRS, CDR2 YFSETQ, per germline. The CDR3 DNA reads TGCGCCAGCAGCGGGCTGGGTAGGGAAGCTTTCTTT. Translated: CASSGLGREAFF.

This clonotype was counted many times. The chain is built from TRBV12-3 or TRBV12-4 and TRBJ2-1; 9 bases are a match to TRBD2. The J segment lost 6 bases and the V segment lost 5 bases, leaving 11 bases of the junction unmatched. The CDR3 extends over 16 amino acids. CDR3 protein: CASSKREIAGVNEQFF. The CDR3 coding sequence is TGTGCCAGCAGTAAACGGGAGATAGCGGGAGTCAATGAGCAGTTCTTC.

The chain links TRBV20-1 to TRBJ2-1; TRBD1 agrees at 7 bases. V was pared by 1 base and J by 7 bases, with 10 bases of the junction left unmatched. The CDR3 spans 15 residues. Germline assignment: CDR1 DFQATT and CDR2 SNEGSKA (reference sequence). The DNA of the CDR3 is TGCAGTGCTAGAGGTTGGGCAGGGGGTTGGAATGAGCAGTTCTTC. Translated, it gives CSARGWAGGWNEQFF.

This clonotype was seen many times. This chain joins TRBV6-1 and TRBJ2-1; 10 bases are shared with TRBD1. Germline CDR1 is MNHNS and CDR2 is SASEGT. The V and J ends lost 4 bases and 0 bases, in that order; junction bases with no gene match: 6. The CDR3 totals 17 residues. Here the CDR3 DNA reads TGTGCCAGCAGTGCGACAGGGGGCGAGGGCTCCTACAATGAGCAGTTCTTC. Its protein product is CASSATGGEGSYNEQFF.

The table lists this clonotype with many counts. This chain joins TRBV30 and TRBJ2-7, with 10 positions matching TRBD1. From germline, CDR1 is GTSNPN and CDR2 SVGIG (reference sequence). Germline trimming cut 3 bases from V and 5 bases from J; bases unmatched to any gene: 7. This CDR3 is 14 amino acids long. DNA of the CDR3: TGTGCCTGGAGGCGGACAGGGGGAGTCCACGAGCAGTACTTC. Encoded protein: CAWRRTGGVHEQYF.